The text below deals with one TCR beta chain. This clone was detected only once. Its antigen is still unknown. No base-level quality is on record; no much larger clone is a single base apart. TCRbeta CDR3 regions were amplified from genomic DNA using the immunoSEQ Assay, a bias-controlled multiplex PCR. The source study handled its data this way. Within the assay, amplification of reference gene primers was used to estimate how many nucleated cells each sample contained. Sequence reads were collapsed and filtered to measure the absolute abundance of every unique TCRbeta CDR3 rearrangement. Productive Simpson clonality was computed per sample as the square root of Simpson's diversity index over productive rearrangements. In its TCRdb copy, this immuneACCESS table keeps in-frame sequences only and misses some clones. Where compared with another copy, unresolved V genes explain less than half of these, and the others have no known cause. D and trimming were read from the DNA, whereas the V and J calls and clone size are those reported in that table. This sample lists approximately 130,000 clones; over 70% were detected once. The ten largest clones add up to more than 15% of the sample.

V is cut by 0 bases and J by 4 bases, and the space between the germline ends is 16 bases. Counted from cysteine to phenylalanine, this CDR3 has 17 amino acids. The read is trimmed to its CDR3 DNA, 51 bases read in frame from base 1. In the germline V gene, CDR1 corresponds to SGHRS and CDR2 to YFSETQ. The collaborating institutions used their own protocols to collect whole blood in K2EDTA tubes. For TCRbeta analysis, collaborators shipped samples in one of three forms: frozen whole blood, isolated PBMCs, or DNA extracted from either of those sample types. This entry comes from a study of blood T cell repertoires in COVID-19 (dated by TCRdb to 2018 to 2021). Concerning the study at large: Samples covering the acute and convalescent phases of COVID-19 were provided by collaborators in the United States, Italy and Spain. HLA class I and class II types, where available, came from metadata supplied by the sample provider rather than from assay-based typing. Samples came from the ongoing ImmuneRACE study (first 160 participants) plus 1,254 subjects from 6 global collaborators. A de-identified subject ID, COVID-19 status, age in years and sex were almost always included in the sample metadata. The repertoires were released in a freely available public database intended as a resource for research on the immune response to SARS-CoV-2. The material from the prospective study consisted of cDNA or gDNA derived from T cells, B-cell-depleted T cells, or PBMCs. Deeply sampled blood TCRbeta repertoires from subjects exposed to, actively infected with, or recovered from COVID-19 were included in the dataset. The investigation overall reported the following: The quantity of clinical and demographic metadata differed by source and by participant and was supplied without curation.

The sample taken for sequencing was peripheral blood. The clonotype originates from a man older than 75 with acute or convalescent COVID-19. The V gene is TRBV5-1 and the J gene is TRBJ2-2; the D gene is perhaps TRBD1, from 6 matching bases. Here the CDR3 is given as CASSLEGPRGGTGELFF. The DNA is as follows: TGCGCCAGCAGCTTGGAGGGCCCCAGGGGTGGCACCGGGGAGCTGTTTTTT.